The 21 T cell receptor beta chains reported below all come from one sample, sequenced in a study of OX40 agonist ivuxolimab in advanced cancers. The data were produced by immunoSEQ multiplex PCR, yet TCRdb's version contains in-frame clones alone and is incomplete. The sample includes roughly 21,000 clones, roughly 86% of them seen just once. Material: CD4+ or CD8+ T cells sorted from blood, obtained in a trial of the OX40 agonist ivuxolimab. These receptors were taken from an adult with an advanced solid tumor such as melanoma, head and neck, liver or kidney cancer.

The sample holds a few counts of this clone. The J gene is TRBJ2-1, the V gene TRBV19; D call uncertain. Germline lookup yields CDR1 LNHDA and CDR2 SQIVND (reference sequence). With 6 bases removed from V and 6 bases from J, the gap between germline ends came to 18 bases. The CDR3 runs to 15 residues. The CDR3 DNA reads TGTGCCAGTAGCCCAGATGATAGTAGAGGCAATGAGCAGTTCTTC. Amino acids: CASSPDDSRGNEQFF. The full variable domain, rest sourced from reference TRBV19 and TRBJ2-1, is DGGITQSPKYLFRKEGQNVTLSCEQNLNHDAMYWYRQDPGQGLRLIYYSQIVNDFQKGDIAEGYSVSREKKESFPLTVTSAQKNPTAFYLCASSPDDSRGNEQFFGPGTRLTVL.

The chain carries TRBV7-2 and TRBJ1-2, with TRBD1 matching 10 bases. J was trimmed by 5 bases and V by 5 bases; bases with no gene match: 14. CDR3 length: 17 amino acids. Germline lookup yields CDR1 SGHTA and CDR2 FQGNSA. The DNA of the CDR3 is TGTGCCAGCAGCCCGAGATCGGGACAGGGGCCAGAGTATGGCTACACCTTC. It encodes CASSPRSGQGPEYGYTF.

The genes are TRBV12-5 and TRBJ1-5, with no clear D. Trimming took off 2 bases at V and 0 bases at J, with 17 bases between the two ends. The CDR3 has 18 amino acids. Germline CDR1 reads LGHNT; CDR2 reads FRNRAP. The CDR3 bases are TGTGCTAGTGGTTTGTTCGCATCCGGGGATATTAGCAATCAGCCCCAGCATTTT. It yields the protein CASGLFASGDISNQPQHF.

V and J are TRBV15 and TRBJ2-5; possibly TRBD2 for D (6 bases). Germline CDR1 LNHNV, CDR2 YYDKDF (reference sequence). The length of the CDR3 is 14 residues. Trimming removed 1 base from V and 1 base from J, with 7 bases in between. The CDR3 protein is CATSRASAQETQYF. The DNA of the CDR3 is TGTGCCACCAGCAGAGCTAGCGCCCAAGAGACCCAGTACTTC.

This clone appeared once. The V call is TRBV5-4, the J call TRBJ1-2; weak D call: TRBD1 (6 bases). The CDR3 is 13 amino acids. The V gene's germline CDR1 is SGHNT and CDR2 YYREEE (reference sequence). V was shortened by 1 base and J by 13 bases, with 17 bases between the two germline ends. The DNA for the CDR3 is TGTGCCAGCAGCTTGACGGCAGGGGTGCCCTCCACCTTC. Translating it yields CASSLTAGVPSTF. The full variable domain, rest sourced from reference TRBV5-4 and TRBJ1-2, is ETGVTQSPTHLIKTRGQQVTLRCSSQSGHNTVSWYQQALGQGPQFIFQYYREEENGRGNFPPRFSGLQFPNYSSELNVNALELDDSALYLCASSLTAGVPSTFGSGTRLTVV.

This chain uses TRBV9 with TRBJ1-3, with D possibly TRBD1 on 5 matching bases. The CDR3 has 16 residues. Trimming cost V 6 bases and J 0 bases, with 16 bases left between them. From germline, CDR1 is SGDLS and CDR2 YYNGEE. The CDR3 bases are TGTGCCAGCACCCTGACAGAGTGGGGCTCTGGAAACACCATATATTTT. Its translation is CASTLTEWGSGNTIYF.

V usage is TRBV4-3 and J usage is TRBJ2-7; no firm D call. The CDR3 covers 15 residues. Trimming cost V 0 bases and J 1 base, with 10 bases left between them. The germline V gene has CDR1 LGHNA and CDR2 YSLEER. CDR3 residues: CASSQDIGSSYEQYF. The DNA for the CDR3 is TGCGCCAGCAGCCAAGATATTGGCAGTTCCTACGAGCAGTACTTC.

V usage is TRBV7-8 and J usage is TRBJ2-3; 9 bases match TRBD2. V was clipped by 5 bases and J by 0 bases; unmatched bases: 9. The CDR3 has 17 residues. The germline V gene has CDR1 SGHVS and CDR2 FQNEAQ. CDR3 sequence: CASSRRTSELSTDTQYF. CDR3 nucleotides: TGTGCCAGCAGCCGACGGACTAGCGAACTTAGCACAGATACGCAGTATTTT.

J is TRBJ1-2 and V is TRBV4-1, with 9 positions matching TRBD1. Germline assignment: CDR1 MGHRA and CDR2 YSYEKL. The trim removed 4 bases at V and 4 bases at J, leaving 7 bases unmatched. The length of the CDR3 is 15 residues. As DNA, the CDR3 is TGCGCCAGCAGCCTTAAGGGACAGGGAAGCTATGGCTACACCTTC. It specifies CASSLKGQGSYGYTF.

The J gene is TRBJ1-6, the V gene TRBV7-8, with D uncertain. With 5 bases removed from V and 10 bases from J, the gap between germline ends came to 24 bases. CDR3 length equals 17 residues. Germline-derived CDR1 and CDR2 are SGHVS and FQNEAQ. The CDR3 protein is CASSPQSSGWGRSPLHF. In nucleotides, the CDR3 is TGTGCCAGCAGCCCCCAAAGTTCCGGGTGGGGTCGCTCACCCCTCCACTTT.

The V gene is TRBV6-5, the J gene TRBJ1-5; D is possibly TRBD1 (6 bases). Germline-derived CDR1 and CDR2 are MNHEY and SVGAGI. CDR3 length: 14 residues. Trimming pared 7 bases from V and 4 bases from J, leaving 14 bases between. CDR3 DNA: TGTGCCAGCAAGCGGACAGAGCTAAATCAGCCCCAGCATTTT. It translates to CASKRTELNQPQHF.

The rearrangement uses TRBV6-5 and TRBJ2-5, with D possibly being TRBD1 (5 bases). Germline V gives CDR1 MNHEY, CDR2 SVGAGI. The length of the CDR3 is 15 residues. The V end was cut by 5 bases, the J end by 5 bases, with 18 bases between. The DNA for the CDR3 is TGTGCCAGCAGTGGCACCCAGGGAAAGGGGGAGACCCAGTACTTC. Its protein product is CASSGTQGKGETQYF.

The chain recombines TRBV4-3 with TRBJ2-1; TRBD2 aligns across 8 bases. Germline V CDR1 and CDR2: LGHNA, YSLEER. This CDR3 contains 15 residues. J was trimmed by 8 bases and V by 1 base; bases with no gene match: 7. The CDR3 protein is CASSQAGGALDEQFF. DNA for the CDR3: TGCGCCAGCAGCCAAGCGGGGGGGGCTCTCGATGAGCAGTTCTTC.

This chain uses TRBV6-5 with TRBJ2-5, with TRBD2 matching over 9 bases. Per germline, CDR1 MNHEY and CDR2 SVGAGI. V shed 2 bases, J shed 5 bases, and the junction held 6 bases outside the gene matches. The CDR3 has 15 amino acids. CDR3 in DNA: TGTGCCAGCAGTTACAGCGGGGGGACCAGGGAGACCCAGTACTTC. Translated: CASSYSGGTRETQYF.

DNA of the CDR3: TGTGCCAGCAGCCGCACAGGTGGCAATCAGCCCCAGCATTTT. This codes for CASSRTGGNQPQHF. V is TRBV7-2 and J is TRBJ1-5; D perhaps matches TRBD1 (5 bases). This CDR3 region has 14 residues. V lost 5 bases to trimming and J lost 2 bases, with 10 bases between them. In germline, CDR1 is SGHTA, CDR2 FQGNSA.

The chain recombines TRBV9 with TRBJ2-3, with 12 bases identical to TRBD2. The junction had 2 bases not matched to a gene; V was cut back by 2 bases and J by 4 bases. Germline loops: CDR1 SGDLS, CDR2 YYNGEE. The CDR3 has 15 residues. For the CDR3, the DNA is TGTGCCAGCAGCGTCCCTAGCGGGGGGGCAGATACGCAGTATTTT. Protein sequence: CASSVPSGGADTQYF.

V and J are TRBV21-1 and TRBJ2-2; TRBD2 is the table's D call, not checked against the DNA. TRBV21-1 constitutes a pseudogene. The CDR3 runs 14 residues. Here the CDR3 reads CASSKEHLRLELFF. CDR3 nucleotide sequence: TGTGCCAGCAGCAAAGAGCACCTTCGATTGGAGCTGTTTTTT.

This chain uses TRBV6-1 with TRBJ2-7; the D call may be TRBD1 or TRBD2 (5 bases each). The germline V gene has CDR1 MNHNS and CDR2 SASEGT. CDR3 length equals 14 residues. Deletions cut 6 bases from V and 4 bases from J, with 16 bases between. The CDR3 DNA is TGTGCCAGCAGCGGAACGGAAGGGACGTACGAGCAGTACTTC. Its protein product is CASSGTEGTYEQYF.

The V call is TRBV5-5, the J call TRBJ2-5; weak D call: TRBD1 (6 bases). The CDR3 contains 13 residues. V gave up 0 bases and J gave up 3 bases, with 6 bases separating them. Germline V gene data show CDR1 as SGHKS and CDR2 as YYEKEE (reference sequence). CDR3 sequence reads: CASSLEGEETQYF. The CDR3 DNA reads TGTGCCAGCAGCTTGGAGGGGGAAGAGACCCAGTACTTC. The full variable domain, in which reference TRBV5-5 and TRBJ2-5 provide the parts outside the CDR3, is DAGVTQSPTHLIKTRGQQVTLRCSPISGHKSVSWYQQVLGQGPQFIFQYYEKEERGRGNFPDRFSARQFPNYSSELNVNALLLGDSALYLCASSLEGEETQYFGPGTRLLVL.

This clone is a singleton in its sample. The chain is built from TRBV4-3 and TRBJ2-7; maybe TRBD1 (5 bases). The V end was cut by 1 base, the J end by 6 bases, with 13 bases between. The CDR3 has 14 residues. Germline loops: CDR1 LGHNA, CDR2 YSLEER. The CDR3 region is CASSQAEGVGEQYF. CDR3 bases: TGCGCCAGCAGCCAAGCAGAAGGGGTAGGCGAGCAGTACTTC.

The gene calls are TRBV6-5 and TRBJ1-6; the D is unclear. From germline, CDR1 is MNHEY and CDR2 SVGAGI. The CDR3 length is 16 residues. Trimming stripped 2 bases from V and 0 bases from J, with 8 bases between. The CDR3, as DNA: TGTGCCAGCAGTTACAGCGGCGGCTCCTATAATTCACCCCTCCACTTT. Encoded protein: CASSYSGGSYNSPLHF.